The TCR beta chain under discussion was sequenced for a study of cytomegalovirus exposure and HLA in healthy donors. Study-wide background: The early release's HLA-typed donors yielded 78 million or so unique TCRs.

On this clone itself: Its target is unknown.

Study observations and caveats: Most TCR sequences showed up rarely, but some public TCRs showed up in many donors.

Germline CDR1 is SGHNT and CDR2 is YYREEE (reference sequence). The CDR3 covers 13 residues. V lost 4 bases to trimming and J lost 2 bases; unmatched junction nucleotides: 2. The PCR used 60 Vbeta and 13 Jbeta primers. Produced via immunoSEQ multiplex PCR; TCRdb's table is partial and in-frame only. This sample contains approximately 34,000 clones. The gene calls are TRBV5-4 and TRBJ2-7; 8 nucleotides agree with TRBD2. The sequenced sample was PBMCs. The receptor's source is a woman aged 40 to 50 in good health and CMV-seropositive. CDR3: CASSSGSAYEQYF. CDR3 nucleotide sequence: TGTGCCAGCAGCAGCGGGAGCGCCTACGAGCAGTACTTC.